The rows below give T cell receptor beta chains drawn from one sample of a study of T cell responses to AZD1222 COVID-19 vaccine. Some clones are missing from TCRdb's copy, which holds only in-frame ones; the method was immunoSEQ multiplex PCR. The sample shows about 140,000 clones, roughly 90% of them seen only once. This material consisted of peripheral blood, taken on day 0 of AZD1222 vaccination. These receptors all stem from an adult in good health. Both conserved end residues are part of each CDR3. A D gene is named only where the DNA matches it firmly. The size field is filled for only some rows; it gives once, few, many or a size class.

v_gene: TRBV15; j_gene: TRBJ1-6; abundance: few; d_gene: TRBD1; CDR3nt: TGTGCCACCAGCAGAGTACCAGGGGGCAATTATAATTCACCCCTCCACTTT; CDR3aa: CATSRVPGGNYNSPLHF
v_gene: TRBV28; j_gene: TRBJ2-1; abundance: once; d_gene: TRBD2; CDR3nt: TGTGCCAGCAGTCCGTCCTCCGGGACAGTCGTAGTGCTAGCGGGAGGGTACAATGAGCAGTTCTTC; CDR3aa: CASSPSSGTVVVLAGGYNEQFF
v_gene: TRBV27; j_gene: TRBJ1-3; abundance: NA; d_gene: NA; CDR3nt: TGTGCCAGCAGTTTAAATACTGGAAACACCATATATTTT; CDR3aa: CASSLNTGNTIYF
v_gene: TRBV6-1; j_gene: TRBJ1-4; abundance: once; d_gene: NA; CDR3nt: TGTGCCAGCAGTGATATGGGGATTTGGGAAAAACTGTTTTTT; CDR3aa: CASSDMGIWEKLFF
v_gene: TRBV4-2; j_gene: TRBJ2-7; abundance: NA; d_gene: NA; CDR3nt: TGTGCCAGCAGCCAAGATCGAGGAAGCCTGACGGGGGAGCAGTACTTC; CDR3aa: CASSQDRGSLTGEQYF
v_gene: TRBV28; j_gene: TRBJ1-1; abundance: NA; d_gene: NA; CDR3nt: TGTGCCAGCAGCCAGAGGGGCCAGTTCACTGAAGCTTTCTTT; CDR3aa: CASSQRGQFTEAFF
v_gene: TRBV9; j_gene: TRBJ2-7; abundance: NA; d_gene: TRBD1; CDR3nt: TGTGCCAGCAGCGTAGCGGGACAGGGAATGTTTGGGGAGCAGTACTTC; CDR3aa: CASSVAGQGMFGEQYF
v_gene: TRBV4-2; j_gene: TRBJ2-1; abundance: once; d_gene: NA; CDR3nt: TGTGCCAGCAGCCAAATCCCCGAGTCAGCCCGCAATGAGCAGTTCTTC; CDR3aa: CASSQIPESARNEQFF
v_gene: TRBV11-3; j_gene: TRBJ2-5; abundance: NA; d_gene: NA; CDR3nt: TGTGCCAGCAGCCCAGGGGCCGCCGAGGTAGAGACCCAGTACTTC; CDR3aa: CASSPGAAEVETQYF
v_gene: TRBV28; j_gene: TRBJ1-2; abundance: NA; d_gene: TRBD1; CDR3nt: TGTGCCAGCAGTTCCGGGGGACAGGTCTATGGCTACACCTTC; CDR3aa: CASSSGGQVYGYTF
v_gene: TRBV3-1/TRBV3-2; j_gene: TRBJ2-7; abundance: NA; d_gene: NA; CDR3nt: TGTGCCAGCAGCATTTTCTGGGAAGGAGTCTACGAGCAGTACTTC; CDR3aa: CASSIFWEGVYEQYF
v_gene: TRBV11-3; j_gene: TRBJ2-7; abundance: NA; d_gene: TRBD1; CDR3nt: TGTGCCAGCAGCTTCCGGACAGGGACCTACGAGCAGTACTTC; CDR3aa: CASSFRTGTYEQYF
v_gene: TRBV5-4; j_gene: TRBJ2-2; abundance: NA; d_gene: TRBD2; CDR3nt: TGTGCCAGCAGCTTGGCGGGGGGGCGCGTCACCGGGGAGCTGTTTTTT; CDR3aa: CASSLAGGRVTGELFF
v_gene: TRBV11-3; j_gene: TRBJ1-6; abundance: NA; d_gene: NA; CDR3nt: TGTGCCAGCAGCGCGACAGGAGCGGTCTTTTCACCCCTCCACTTT; CDR3aa: CASSATGAVFSPLHF
v_gene: TRBV15; j_gene: TRBJ1-5; abundance: NA; d_gene: NA; CDR3nt: TGTGCCACCAGCACCGGGCGTAATAGCAATCAGCCCCAGCATTTT; CDR3aa: CATSTGRNSNQPQHF
v_gene: TRBV4-1; j_gene: TRBJ2-1; abundance: NA; d_gene: TRBD2; CDR3nt: TGCGCCAGCAGCCAATTGGGACTAGTAGGTAATGAGCAGTTCTTC; CDR3aa: CASSQLGLVGNEQFF
v_gene: TRBV2; j_gene: TRBJ1-1; abundance: NA; d_gene: NA; CDR3nt: TGTGCCAGCAGTGAGGCCGGGGGGCACATGAACACTGAAGCTTTCTTT; CDR3aa: CASSEAGGHMNTEAFF
v_gene: TRBV6-6; j_gene: TRBJ2-3; abundance: NA; d_gene: NA; CDR3nt: TGTGCCAGCAGCCTCAGAAGCACAGATACGCAGTATTTT; CDR3aa: CASSLRSTDTQYF
v_gene: TRBV27; j_gene: TRBJ1-3; abundance: NA; d_gene: TRBD1; CDR3nt: TGTGCCAGCAGTTTACCAAAAGGAGACAGGGGGGGCTCTGGAAACACCATATATTTT; CDR3aa: CASSLPKGDRGGSGNTIYF
v_gene: TRBV28; j_gene: TRBJ2-7; abundance: NA; d_gene: TRBD1; CDR3nt: TGTGCCAGCAGTCCAGGGGGACCCAACTACGAGCAGTACTTC; CDR3aa: CASSPGGPNYEQYF
v_gene: TRBV3-1/TRBV3-2; j_gene: TRBJ1-1; abundance: NA; d_gene: TRBD1; CDR3nt: TGTGCCAGCAGCCTCGGACAGGGCGCGAACACTGAAGCTTTCTTT; CDR3aa: CASSLGQGANTEAFF
v_gene: TRBV7-7; j_gene: TRBJ1-3; abundance: NA; d_gene: NA; CDR3nt: TGTGCCAGCAGCTCGTCCCCGGGGGACACCATATATTTT; CDR3aa: CASSSSPGDTIYF
v_gene: TRBV25-1; j_gene: TRBJ2-7; abundance: NA; d_gene: NA; CDR3nt: TGTGCCAGCAGTGTGGACTACGAGCAGTACTTC; CDR3aa: CASSVDYEQYF
v_gene: TRBV5-4; j_gene: TRBJ2-7; abundance: NA; d_gene: TRBD2; CDR3nt: TGTGCCAGCAACTTAGCGGGAGGGCCTCGCGAGCAGTACTTC; CDR3aa: CASNLAGGPREQYF
v_gene: TRBV29-1; j_gene: TRBJ1-1; abundance: NA; d_gene: TRBD1; CDR3nt: TGCAGCGTCCAAGCTCGACAGGGGAACACTGAAGCTTTCTTT; CDR3aa: CSVQARQGNTEAFF
v_gene: TRBV30; j_gene: TRBJ2-4; abundance: NA; d_gene: TRBD2; CDR3nt: TGTGCCTGGAGTGTGACTAGCGAGAACATTCAGTACTTC; CDR3aa: CAWSVTSENIQYF
v_gene: TRBV19; j_gene: TRBJ2-1; abundance: NA; d_gene: NA; CDR3nt: TGTGCCAGTAGTATAGATGAAGATTTTACTGAGCAGTTCTTC; CDR3aa: CASSIDEDFTEQFF
v_gene: TRBV11-3; j_gene: TRBJ1-2; abundance: NA; d_gene: TRBD1; CDR3nt: TGTGCCAGCAGCCCAACCCCGGGGACAGGAGGCTATGGCTACACCTTC; CDR3aa: CASSPTPGTGGYGYTF
v_gene: TRBV28; j_gene: TRBJ2-2; abundance: NA; d_gene: NA; CDR3nt: TGTGCCAGCAGTAAAGGGACGTTCGGCGGGGAGCTGTTTTTT; CDR3aa: CASSKGTFGGELFF
v_gene: TRBV27; j_gene: TRBJ1-6; abundance: NA; d_gene: NA; CDR3nt: TGTGCCAGCAGTTTATTACAGAGCTCCTATAATTCACCCCTCCACTTT; CDR3aa: CASSLLQSSYNSPLHF
v_gene: TRBV11-3; j_gene: TRBJ2-2; abundance: NA; d_gene: TRBD2; CDR3nt: TGTGCCAGCAGCTTAGAATTACTAGCGGCGAACACCGGGGAGCTGTTTTTT; CDR3aa: CASSLELLAANTGELFF
v_gene: TRBV4-3; j_gene: TRBJ2-4; abundance: NA; d_gene: NA; CDR3nt: TGCGCCAGCAGCCAAGTTGTCGATGTAGCCAAAAACATTCAGTACTTC; CDR3aa: CASSQVVDVAKNIQYF
v_gene: TRBV12-3/TRBV12-4; j_gene: TRBJ1-6; abundance: once; d_gene: TRBD1; CDR3nt: TGTGCCAGCAGTTTCAACACAGGGGCAGCCCCAAACTTT; CDR3aa: CASSFNTGAAPNF
v_gene: TRBV29-1; j_gene: TRBJ1-2; abundance: NA; d_gene: NA; CDR3nt: TGCAGCGTTTCCCATGTCTATGGCTACACCTTC; CDR3aa: CSVSHVYGYTF
v_gene: TRBV6-4; j_gene: TRBJ2-5; abundance: once; d_gene: NA; CDR3nt: TGTGCCAGCAGCGCTGGGATGGGAGAGACCCAGTACTTC; CDR3aa: CASSAGMGETQYF
v_gene: TRBV5-4; j_gene: TRBJ1-6; abundance: NA; d_gene: NA; CDR3nt: TGTGCCAGCAGCTCGACGCATTCACCCCTCCACTTT; CDR3aa: CASSSTHSPLHF
v_gene: TRBV5-1; j_gene: TRBJ2-2; abundance: NA; d_gene: NA; CDR3nt: TGCGCCAGCAGCTTGAAAGCAGCTACCGGGGAGCTGTTTTTT; CDR3aa: CASSLKAATGELFF
v_gene: TRBV24-1; j_gene: TRBJ2-5; abundance: NA; d_gene: NA; CDR3nt: TGTGCCACCAGTGACGTGGCTGGGGGGCTTCAAGAGACCCAGTACTTC; CDR3aa: CATSDVAGGLQETQYF
v_gene: TRBV20-1; j_gene: TRBJ1-1; abundance: NA; d_gene: NA; CDR3nt: TGCAGTGCTAGAGATCCCCCTGAAGCTTTCTTT; CDR3aa: CSARDPPEAFF
v_gene: TRBV2; j_gene: TRBJ1-1; abundance: NA; d_gene: NA; CDR3nt: TGTGCCAGCAGTGGTAACAGGGCAACCGCTGAAGCTTTCTTT; CDR3aa: CASSGNRATAEAFF
v_gene: TRBV6-4; j_gene: TRBJ2-1; abundance: NA; d_gene: TRBD2; CDR3nt: TGTGCCAGCAGTGACTCTTCGGCGGGAGAGGTGTTCTTC; CDR3aa: CASSDSSAGEVFF
v_gene: TRBV11-3; j_gene: TRBJ2-2; abundance: NA; d_gene: TRBD2; CDR3nt: TGTGCCAGCAGCTTACTTAGCGGGTTCAACACCGGGGAGCTGTTTTTT; CDR3aa: CASSLLSGFNTGELFF
v_gene: TRBV5-6; j_gene: TRBJ1-2; abundance: once; d_gene: TRBD1; CDR3nt: TGTGCCAGCAGACTGAGGGGGCCACTTGGACAACGGGCTGGCTACACCTTC; CDR3aa: CASRLRGPLGQRAGYTF
v_gene: TRBV6-5; j_gene: TRBJ1-4; abundance: NA; d_gene: TRBD1; CDR3nt: TGTGCCAGCAGTTACCCGGGACAGGAGCCCGAAAAACTGTTTTTT; CDR3aa: CASSYPGQEPEKLFF
v_gene: TRBV4-3; j_gene: TRBJ2-1; abundance: NA; d_gene: NA; CDR3nt: TGCGCCAGCAGCCAGATCGCCATTCTCGGTGGCAATGAGCAGTTCTTC; CDR3aa: CASSQIAILGGNEQFF
v_gene: TRBV19; j_gene: TRBJ1-2; abundance: NA; d_gene: TRBD1; CDR3nt: TGTGCCAGCACCATTCAAATTCCGTGGAGGGACAGGGGTTACTATGGCTACACCTTC; CDR3aa: CASTIQIPWRDRGYYGYTF
v_gene: TRBV3-1/TRBV3-2; j_gene: TRBJ1-6; abundance: NA; d_gene: NA; CDR3nt: TGTGCCAGCAGCCAATCTCTCGGTTTACCGAATTCACCCCTCCACTTT; CDR3aa: CASSQSLGLPNSPLHF
v_gene: TRBV7-9; j_gene: TRBJ2-7; abundance: NA; d_gene: TRBD2; CDR3nt: TGTGCCAGCGCGGGAGTAAACGAGCAGTACTTC; CDR3aa: CASAGVNEQYF
v_gene: TRBV2; j_gene: TRBJ1-1; abundance: NA; d_gene: NA; CDR3nt: TGTGCCAGCAGTGATGTCTGGGGAGGCACTGAAGCTTTCTTT; CDR3aa: CASSDVWGGTEAFF
v_gene: TRBV20-1; j_gene: TRBJ2-7; abundance: NA; d_gene: TRBD2; CDR3nt: TGCAGTGCTAGTTTCGGGACTAGATATGGCGAGCAGTACTTC; CDR3aa: CSASFGTRYGEQYF
v_gene: TRBV3-1/TRBV3-2; j_gene: TRBJ1-2; abundance: NA; d_gene: NA; CDR3nt: TGTGCCAGCAGCCAAGTGCCCGGGATTGGCTACACCTTC; CDR3aa: CASSQVPGIGYTF
v_gene: TRBV5-8; j_gene: TRBJ2-5; abundance: NA; d_gene: TRBD2; CDR3nt: TGTGCCAGCAGCTTACTAGCGGCCCAAGAGACCCAGTACTTC; CDR3aa: CASSLLAAQETQYF
v_gene: TRBV5-4; j_gene: TRBJ1-1; abundance: NA; d_gene: TRBD1; CDR3nt: TGTGCCAGCAGCTCGGACAGGGGAGGGACTGAAGCTTTCTTT; CDR3aa: CASSSDRGGTEAFF
v_gene: TRBV7-2; j_gene: TRBJ1-1; abundance: NA; d_gene: NA; CDR3nt: TGTGCCAGCAGCTTAGCAAAGTATCACCTGGGAGCTTTCTTT; CDR3aa: CASSLAKYHLGAFF
v_gene: TRBV4-3; j_gene: TRBJ1-4; abundance: few; d_gene: NA; CDR3nt: TGCGCCAGCAGCCAAGAGAGTAGGACCGTGAATGAAAAACTGTTTTTT; CDR3aa: CASSQESRTVNEKLFF